The entry below gives a single T cell receptor (beta chain) sequence along with its context. The antigen remains undetermined. From germline, CDR1 is LGHNA and CDR2 YNFKEQ. The V and J ends lost 3 bases and 7 bases, in that order; junction bases with no gene match: 12. The CDR3 has 15 amino acids. Combining a sample-barcoded 5' primer with a J-beta primer mix, a second PCR ran for roughly 7 to 12 cycles. With 12 random nucleotides, a template-switch adaptor tagged each individual cDNA molecule. At least 2.5 million CDR3-containing paired-end reads were obtained per sample. One entry per CDR3 protein results from TCRdb running MiXCR on the 5' RACE reads. This sample has around 990,000 distinct CDR3 sequences, with roughly two fifths found just once. These data originate in a study of blood T cells in healthy people across ages. Overall study results and limits: Total diversity from one million sequenced T cells was likely underestimated. A roughly linear age-dependent decrease characterized TCR beta diversity per million T cells.

This chain links TRBV4-2 with TRBJ2-7; TRBD2 matches at 7 bases. The sample comprised blood. The receptor was isolated from a man between 18 and 35 years old in good health. The CDR3 protein is CASSQPAGLYNEQYF. The CDR3, as DNA: TGTGCCAGCAGCCAGCCAGCGGGGCTCTACAATGAGCAGTACTTC.